A single sample is the source of the 9 T cell receptor beta chains below, sequenced in a study of OX40 agonist ivuxolimab in advanced cancers. Measured with immunoSEQ multiplex PCR; TCRdb has only the in-frame clones, and not every one. The sample consists of around 38,000 clones, 86% of them appearing once. Sample: CD4+ or CD8+ T cells sorted from blood, taken in a trial of the OX40 agonist ivuxolimab. The receptors originated from an adult with an advanced solid tumor such as melanoma, head and neck, liver or kidney cancer.

This chain connects TRBV7-9 to TRBJ1-1, with D possibly being TRBD1 (5 bases). CDR1 and CDR2 (germline): SEHNR, FQNEAQ (reference sequence). The CDR3 contains 13 residues. V was pared by 5 bases and J by 1 base, with 8 bases between. The DNA for the CDR3 is TGTGCCAGCAGCGCAACAGGGAACACTGAAGCTTTCTTT. It is translated as CASSATGNTEAFF.

The gene calls are TRBV7-9 and TRBJ2-7; D unresolved. CDR1 and CDR2 from the germline V gene are SEHNR and FQNEAQ (reference sequence). V lost 7 bases and J 5 bases, leaving 12 bases between the germline ends. The CDR3 runs to 12 residues. DNA for the CDR3: TGTGCCAGCAAGGGTCTCCCTGACGAGCAGTACTTC. Translation: CASKGLPDEQYF.

The chain employs TRBV29-1 and TRBJ2-3; D possibly corresponds to TRBD1 (6 bases). Germline V gene lookup returns CDR1 SQVTM and CDR2 ANQGSEA. V was cut by 0 bases and J by 3 bases, with 10 bases left in between. The CDR3 has 14 residues. CDR3 bases: TGCAGCGTTGAAGAAAGGGGGAGAACAGATACGCAGTATTTT. This translates into CSVEERGRTDTQYF.

The V call is TRBV7-9, the J call TRBJ2-3, with 7 positions matching TRBD2. The CDR3 loop spans 13 amino acids. The V gene end was trimmed by 5 bases and the J gene end by 4 bases; junction bases not matched to a gene: 3. Looked up from germline, CDR1 is SEHNR and CDR2 is FQNEAQ (reference sequence). The CDR3 loop reads CASSGGSPDTQYF. In DNA, the CDR3 is TGTGCCAGCAGCGGCGGGAGCCCAGATACGCAGTATTTT. The full variable domain, its missing parts supplied by reference TRBV7-9 and TRBJ2-3, is DTGVSQNPRHKITKRGQNVTFRCDPISEHNRLYWYRQTLGQGPEFLTYFQNEAQLEKSRLLSDRFSAERPKGSFSTLEIQRTEQGDSAMYLCASSGGSPDTQYFGPGTRLTVL.

This chain joins TRBV5-1 and TRBJ2-1; 7 bases map to TRBD1. The CDR3 totals 18 residues. Germline values: CDR1 SGHRS, CDR2 YFSETQ. V gave up 5 bases and J gave up 2 bases; unmatched junction bases: 16. CDR3 loop: CASSLSGADRVAYNEQFF. The CDR3 DNA is TGCGCCAGCAGTCTTTCGGGCGCCGACAGGGTGGCCTACAATGAGCAGTTCTTC.

The genes are TRBV4-1 and TRBJ2-5; maybe TRBD2 (6 bases). Germline V gene sequence: CDR1 MGHRA, CDR2 YSYEKL. The V and J ends lost 4 bases and 1 base respectively, with 19 bases between them. This CDR3 spans 17 amino acids. In nucleotides, the CDR3 is TGCGCCAGCAGCCTTGGCCGGGACTTACGAAGCCAAGAGACCCAGTACTTC. It encodes CASSLGRDLRSQETQYF.

The rearrangement joins TRBV7-8 to TRBJ1-2; D is possibly TRBD1 (6 bases). Deletions cut 2 bases from V and 5 bases from J, with 15 bases between. This CDR3 has 15 residues. The germline gives CDR1 SGHVS, CDR2 FQNEAQ. The DNA of the CDR3 is TGTGCCAGCAGCTTATCGGAGGGGGTCGGATATGGCTACACCTTC. Translated: CASSLSEGVGYGYTF.

DNA for the CDR3: TGCGCCAGCAGCCATGCCGGGACCTACGAGCAGTACTTC. The encoded protein is CASSHAGTYEQYF. The J gene is TRBJ2-7, the V gene TRBV4-1; a weak D match, TRBD2 (5 bases). This CDR3 comprises 13 residues. Per the germline V gene, CDR1 is MGHRA and CDR2 is YSYEKL. Trimming pared 3 bases from V and 2 bases from J, leaving 8 bases between.

The chain has TRBV4-2 and TRBJ2-1; 10 nucleotides match TRBD2. Germline loops: CDR1 LGHNA, CDR2 YNFKEQ. V shed 3 bases and J 4 bases; nucleotides not matched to a gene: 0. This CDR3 comprises 14 residues. The CDR3 sequence is CASSQGLAYNEQFF. The CDR3 coding sequence is TGTGCCAGCAGCCAGGGACTAGCGTACAATGAGCAGTTCTTC.